The 20 T cell receptor beta chains given below trace back to one sample, sequenced in a study of cytomegalovirus exposure and HLA in healthy donors. Primers: 60 Vbeta forward and 13 Jbeta reverse. Method: immunoSEQ multiplex PCR; TCRdb's copy keeps in-frame clones and lacks some. The sample totals about 210,000 clones. Sequenced: PBMCs. All receptors derive from a woman in her twenties or thirties in good health and CMV-seropositive.

The J gene is TRBJ2-3, the V gene TRBV5-6; no clear D. V lost 4 bases to trimming and J lost 2 bases, with 14 bases between them. Looked up from germline, CDR1 is SGHDT and CDR2 is YYEEEE. This CDR3 has 15 residues. The CDR3 DNA follows: TGTGCCAGCAGCCCCCCTTTCTACTACACAGATACGCAGTATTTT. Translated: CASSPPFYYTDTQYF.

The gene calls are TRBV7-9 and TRBJ1-5, with 8 bases aligning to TRBD1. Germline loops: CDR1 SEHNR, CDR2 FQNEAQ (reference sequence). The CDR3 contains 14 residues. With 4 bases clipped from V and 7 bases from J, the junction kept 6 bases outside the gene matches. The DNA for the CDR3 is TGTGCCAGCAGCTCACAGGGGGTAAGGCAGCCCCAGCATTTT. Protein sequence: CASSSQGVRQPQHF. The full variable domain, with the rest looked up from reference TRBV7-9 and TRBJ1-5, is DTGVSQNPRHKITKRGQNVTFRCDPISEHNRLYWYRQTLGQGPEFLTYFQNEAQLEKSRLLSDRFSAERPKGSFSTLEIQRTEQGDSAMYLCASSSQGVRQPQHFGDGTRLSIL.

The chain carries TRBV5-8 and TRBJ1-1; 8 bases are a match to TRBD1. Losses at the gene ends were 6 bases for V and 5 bases for J; bases not matched to a gene: 18. This CDR3 has 17 residues. Per the germline V gene, CDR1 is SGHTS and CDR2 is YDEGEE. CDR3 protein: CASMLWTGMRGNTEAFF. The CDR3 DNA is TGTGCCAGCATGCTCTGGACAGGGATGAGGGGAAATACTGAAGCTTTCTTT.

V is TRBV19 and J is TRBJ1-1; possibly TRBD1 for D (5 bases). This CDR3 is built from 14 residues. Germline lookup yields CDR1 LNHDA and CDR2 SQIVND (reference sequence). Trimming left V 7 bases short and J 6 bases short, with 18 bases between. Here the CDR3 DNA reads TGTGCCAGTATGCTAAACCGGGGGTTTGCTGAAGCTTTCTTT. Amino acids: CASMLNRGFAEAFF.

This chain links TRBV27 with TRBJ2-7; a weak D match, TRBD1 (8 bases). The germline gives CDR1 MNHEY, CDR2 SMNVEV (reference sequence). This CDR3 spans 14 amino acids. Trimming left V 6 bases short and J 5 bases short, with 17 bases between. DNA of the CDR3: TGTGCCAGCAGCCGGACAGGGAGGGTGAACGAGCAGTACTTC. This gives the protein CASSRTGRVNEQYF.

The V and J genes are TRBV19 and TRBJ1-2; 7 positions agree with TRBD1. The CDR3 sequence is 14 residues long. V lost 6 bases, J lost 8 bases, and 12 bases stayed unmatched. Germline CDR1 and CDR2: LNHDA and SQIVND (reference sequence). CDR3 coding DNA: TGTGCCAGTAGGTTTATGACAGGGTTCAGAGGCTACACCTTC. Its translation: CASRFMTGFRGYTF.

This chain joins TRBV4-1 and TRBJ1-1; D gene uncertain. V lost 0 bases to trimming and J lost 8 bases, with 19 bases between them. The CDR3 totals 16 residues. CDR1 is MGHRA, CDR2 YSYEKL, per germline. The CDR3 spells CASSQDQSTAGLEAFF. Written as DNA, the CDR3 is TGCGCCAGCAGCCAAGATCAGAGCACCGCGGGGTTGGAAGCTTTCTTT.

The chain is built from TRBV28 and TRBJ2-7; D remains unclear. Between the trimmed V and J ends, which lost 5 bases and 4 bases, there was a span of 9 bases. Germline-derived CDR1 and CDR2 are MDHEN and SYDVKM. The CDR3 is 12 residues long. CDR3 DNA sequence: TGTGCCAGCAGTCCCACTGTATACGAGCAGTACTTC. The encoded protein is CASSPTVYEQYF.

The genes are TRBV4-1 and TRBJ2-7, with a possible D match to TRBD1 (5 bases). The CDR3 spans 15 residues. V shed 8 bases and J shed 4 bases, with 21 bases lying between them. CDR1 and CDR2 from the germline V gene are MGHRA and YSYEKL. This CDR3 reads CASSSQPGRVYEQYF. In nucleotides, the CDR3 is TGCGCCAGCTCCAGCCAGCCCGGCAGGGTTTACGAGCAGTACTTC.

The chain uses TRBV30 and TRBJ2-1; TRBD2 aligns across 7 bases. The V segment lost 3 bases and the J segment 0 bases; nucleotides outside the gene matches: 5. This CDR3 is built from 15 residues. Germline V lookup: CDR1 GTSNPN, CDR2 SVGIG (reference sequence). This CDR3 is CAWRPGGGSYNEQFF. CDR3 nucleotide sequence: TGTGCCTGGAGGCCGGGGGGAGGCTCCTACAATGAGCAGTTCTTC.

The V call is TRBV4-3, the J call TRBJ1-2, with no clear D. The CDR3 has 13 residues. The V gene lost 2 bases and the J gene lost 5 bases, with 9 bases spanning the gap. From germline, CDR1 is LGHNA and CDR2 YSLEER. CDR3 sequence (DNA): TGCGCCAGCAGCCAAAATTCCGGGTATGGCTACACCTTC. Its translation: CASSQNSGYGYTF.

V and J are TRBV5-1 and TRBJ2-7; no reliable D call. Trimming pared 0 bases from V and 0 bases from J, leaving 7 bases between. Germline lookup yields CDR1 SGHRS and CDR2 YFSETQ. The CDR3 sequence is 14 residues long. As DNA, the CDR3 is TGCGCCAGCAGCTTGGTTACTGGCTCCTACGAGCAGTACTTC. It yields the protein CASSLVTGSYEQYF.

The chain uses TRBV15 and TRBJ2-1; 8 bases match TRBD2. Germline CDR1 and CDR2: LNHNV and YYDKDF (reference sequence). After removal of 0 bases from V and 4 bases from J, the junction contained 2 bases not matched to a gene. The CDR3 loop spans 15 amino acids. In nucleotides, the CDR3 is TGTGCCACCAGCAGAGATAGCGGGGTTTACAATGAGCAGTTCTTC. Translating it yields CATSRDSGVYNEQFF.

This rearrangement joins TRBV2 to TRBJ1-5; D perhaps matches TRBD1 (6 bases). This CDR3 has 17 residues. The ends were cut back, 2 bases at V and 0 bases at J, with 14 bases in the middle. Germline V CDR1 and CDR2: SNHLY, FYNNEI. CDR3 bases: TGTGCCAGCAGTGAACGGGGGGCGGGTTATAGCAATCAGCCCCAGCATTTT. Protein sequence: CASSERGAGYSNQPQHF.

The chain combines TRBV5-1 with TRBJ1-6; 9 bases are shared with TRBD1. The CDR3 runs to 15 residues. The germline CDR1 and CDR2 sequences are SGHRS and YFSETQ. The V and J ends lost 4 bases and 7 bases, in that order; junction bases with no gene match: 6. In nucleotides, the CDR3 is TGCGCCAGCAGCCGACAGGGGGATAAGAATTCACCCCTCCACTTT. Translation: CASSRQGDKNSPLHF. Variable domain in full (rest from reference TRBV5-1 and TRBJ1-6): KAGVTQTPRYLIKTRGQQVTLSCSPISGHRSVSWYQQTPGQGLQFLFEYFSETQRNKGNFPGRFSGRQFSNSRSEMNVSTLELGDSALYLCASSRQGDKNSPLHFGNGTRLTVT.

V gene TRBV12-5 combines with J gene TRBJ1-5, with D unresolved. Germline CDR1 and CDR2: LGHNT and FRNRAP. The V end lost 0 bases, the J end lost 7 bases, and 16 bases lay between the germline ends. The CDR3 runs 16 residues. The CDR3 sequence is CASGLVVAEFEQPQHF. CDR3 nucleotides: TGTGCTAGTGGTTTGGTAGTGGCTGAATTCGAACAGCCCCAGCATTTT.

This chain joins TRBV27 and TRBJ2-7; 7 bases agree with TRBD1. The ends lost 6 bases at V and 7 bases at J; junction bases unmatched: 9. Germline V gene data show CDR1 as MNHEY and CDR2 as SMNVEV (reference sequence). The CDR3 sequence is 13 residues long. CDR3 protein: CASRGTGQAEQYF. The CDR3 nucleotides read TGTGCCAGCAGGGGAACAGGACAGGCTGAGCAGTACTTC.

The CDR3 nucleotides read TGTGCCAGTAGTCCGGAGGGAGCAACTAATGAAAAACTGTTTTTT. Its protein is CASSPEGATNEKLFF. The chain joins TRBV19 to TRBJ1-4; no definite D call. CDR3 length: 15 residues. CDR1 is LNHDA, CDR2 SQIVND, per germline (reference sequence). Trimming cost V 5 bases and J 0 bases, with 10 bases left between them.

The V and J genes are TRBV7-9 and TRBJ1-4; the D is unclear. V gave up 5 bases and J gave up 8 bases, with 15 bases separating them. The CDR3 is made up of 14 amino acids. Germline lookup yields CDR1 SEHNR and CDR2 FQNEAQ (reference sequence). CDR3 in DNA: TGTGCCAGCAGCCGGCCGGCCCGGGGAGAAAAACTGTTTTTT. It encodes CASSRPARGEKLFF.

The V call is TRBV6-6, the J call TRBJ2-2, with 7 bases fitting TRBD2. The germline CDR1 and CDR2 sequences are MNHNY and SVGAGI (reference sequence). This CDR3 region has 15 residues. Unmatched junction bases numbered 0, after V lost 2 bases and J lost 0 bases. The CDR3 spells CASSYGLANTGELFF. CDR3 DNA: TGTGCCAGCAGTTACGGACTAGCGAACACCGGGGAGCTGTTTTTT.